This paragraph covers one T cell receptor beta chain sequence. These data belong to a study of T cells in Graves' hyperthyroidism and ophthalmopathy. The wider study: Blood from the periphery was taken at initial diagnosis, before any treatment.

The CDR3 regions of TCR beta were amplified from RNA transcripts. When the TCR CDR3 underwent first-round RT-PCR, the HTBI primer set was used. TCRdb used MiXCR to reprocess the multiplex PCR reads, holding one entry per CDR3 protein. Among hundreds of thousands of distinct CDR3 sequences listed, more than 30% were seen once. Aged 18 to 65, the patients had hyperthyroidism that was newly diagnosed and had lasted under 2 months. Together with thyroid ultrasound, orbital computed tomography, serum thyroxine and TRAb, clinical symptoms were used for diagnoses. This CDR3 has 14 residues. The germline V and J ends were trimmed by 4 bases and 1 base, with 10 bases remaining between them. CDR1 and CDR2 (germline): LNHDA, SQIVND (reference sequence).

The chain has TRBV19 and TRBJ1-1; D gene unclear. Source material: blood. The sequence derives from a man aged 18 to 30 with Graves' hyperthyroidism. CDR3: CASSTTRTNTEAFF. In nucleotides, the CDR3 is TGTGCCAGTAGTACGACGCGAACGAACACTGAAGCTTTCTTT. Based on the CDR3 plus reference TRBV19 and TRBJ1-1, the full variable domain is DGGITQSPKYLFRKEGQNVTLSCEQNLNHDAMYWYRQDPGQGLRLIYYSQIVNDFQKGDIAEGYSVSREKKESFPLTVTSAQKNPTAFYLCASSTTRTNTEAFFGQGTRLTVV.